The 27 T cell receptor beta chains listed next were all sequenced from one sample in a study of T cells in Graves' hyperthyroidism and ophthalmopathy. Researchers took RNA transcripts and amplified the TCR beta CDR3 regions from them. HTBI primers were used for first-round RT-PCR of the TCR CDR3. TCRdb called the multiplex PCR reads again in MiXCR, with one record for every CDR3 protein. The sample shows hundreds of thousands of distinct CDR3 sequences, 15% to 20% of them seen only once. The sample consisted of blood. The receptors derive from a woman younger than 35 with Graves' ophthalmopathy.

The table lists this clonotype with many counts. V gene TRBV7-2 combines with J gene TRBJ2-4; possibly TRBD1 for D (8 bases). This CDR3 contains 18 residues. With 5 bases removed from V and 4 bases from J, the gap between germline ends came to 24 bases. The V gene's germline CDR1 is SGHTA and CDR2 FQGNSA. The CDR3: CASSPKTGGGREKNIQYF. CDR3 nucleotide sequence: TGTGCCAGCAGCCCTAAAACAGGGGGAGGGAGGGAGAAAAACATTCAGTACTTC.

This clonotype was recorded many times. The CDR3 DNA follows: TGCAGTGCTAGAGATACTAGCGGGACCTCCTACGAGCAGTACTTC. This codes for CSARDTSGTSYEQYF. The J gene is TRBJ2-7, the V gene TRBV20-1; 10 bases agree with TRBD2. The CDR3 is 15 amino acids. Germline V gene data show CDR1 as DFQATT and CDR2 as SNEGSKA (reference sequence). Trimming cost V 0 bases and J 0 bases; bases outside gene matches: 2.

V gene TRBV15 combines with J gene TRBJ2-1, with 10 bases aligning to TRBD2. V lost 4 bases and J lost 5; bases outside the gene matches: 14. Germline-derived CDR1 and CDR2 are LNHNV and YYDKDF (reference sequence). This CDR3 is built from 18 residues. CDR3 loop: CATSNPAGGPLDDNEQFF. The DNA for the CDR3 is TGTGCCACCAGCAACCCAGCGGGAGGGCCGCTGGACGACAATGAGCAGTTCTTC.

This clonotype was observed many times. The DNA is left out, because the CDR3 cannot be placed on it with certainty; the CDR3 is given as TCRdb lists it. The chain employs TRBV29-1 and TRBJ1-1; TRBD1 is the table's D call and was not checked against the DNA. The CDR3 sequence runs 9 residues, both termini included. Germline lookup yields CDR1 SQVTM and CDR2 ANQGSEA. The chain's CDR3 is CSVSGPAFF.

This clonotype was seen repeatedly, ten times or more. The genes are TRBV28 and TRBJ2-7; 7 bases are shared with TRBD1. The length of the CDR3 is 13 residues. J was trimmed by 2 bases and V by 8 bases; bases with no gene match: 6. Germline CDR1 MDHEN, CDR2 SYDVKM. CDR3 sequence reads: CASQPGQPYEQYF. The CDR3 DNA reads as TGTGCCAGCCAACCGGGACAGCCCTACGAGCAGTACTTC.

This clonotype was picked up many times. CDR3 region: CASSQEDEPTDTQYF. CDR3 in DNA: TGTGCCAGCAGCCAAGAGGACGAGCCCACAGATACGCAGTATTTT. The chain couples TRBV4-2 to TRBJ2-3; no reliable D call. The CDR3 has 15 residues. V was shortened by 0 bases and J by 2 bases, with 9 bases between the two germline ends. Per germline, CDR1 LGHNA and CDR2 YNFKEQ.

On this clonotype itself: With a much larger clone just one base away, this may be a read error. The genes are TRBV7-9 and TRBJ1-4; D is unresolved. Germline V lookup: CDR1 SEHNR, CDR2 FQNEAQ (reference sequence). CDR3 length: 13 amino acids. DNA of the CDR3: TGTGCCAACAGCGGCCGACCCCATGAAAAACTGTTTTTT. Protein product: CANSGRPHEKLFF.

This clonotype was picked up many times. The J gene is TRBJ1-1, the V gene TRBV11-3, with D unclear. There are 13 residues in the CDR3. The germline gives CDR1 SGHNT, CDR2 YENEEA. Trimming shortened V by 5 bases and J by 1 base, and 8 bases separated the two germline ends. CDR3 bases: TGTGCCAGCAGCAACCGACGGAACACTGAAGCTTTCTTT. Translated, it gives CASSNRRNTEAFF.

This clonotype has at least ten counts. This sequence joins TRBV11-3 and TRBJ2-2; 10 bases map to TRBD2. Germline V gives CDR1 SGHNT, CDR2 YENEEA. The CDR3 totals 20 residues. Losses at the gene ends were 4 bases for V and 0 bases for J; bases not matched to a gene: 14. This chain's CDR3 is CASSSGRTSGLSANTGELFF. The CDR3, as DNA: TGTGCCAGCAGCTCGGGTCGGACTAGCGGACTCTCCGCGAACACCGGGGAGCTGTTTTTT.

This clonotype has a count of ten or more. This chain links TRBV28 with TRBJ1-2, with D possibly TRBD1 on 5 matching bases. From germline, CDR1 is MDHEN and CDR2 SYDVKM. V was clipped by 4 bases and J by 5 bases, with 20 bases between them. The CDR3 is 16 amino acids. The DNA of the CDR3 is TGTGCCAGCAGTTGGGCAGGGCGCGAGGTTCCGTATGGCTACACCTTC. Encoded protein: CASSWAGREVPYGYTF.

The CDR3 DNA reads as TGTGCCAGCAGTGAGGGCAGTTTCAATCAGCCCCAGCATTTT. This translates into CASSEGSFNQPQHF. V usage is TRBV2 and J usage is TRBJ1-5; unclear D gene. The CDR3 runs 14 residues. CDR1 and CDR2 (germline): SNHLY, FYNNEI. Trimming removed 3 bases from V and 3 bases from J, with 9 bases in between.

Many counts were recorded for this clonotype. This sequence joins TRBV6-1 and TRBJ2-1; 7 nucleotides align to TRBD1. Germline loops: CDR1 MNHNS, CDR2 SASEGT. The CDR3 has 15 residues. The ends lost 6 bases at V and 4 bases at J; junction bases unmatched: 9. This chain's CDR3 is CASSKGTVNYNEQFF. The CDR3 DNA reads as TGTGCCAGCAGCAAAGGGACAGTCAATTACAATGAGCAGTTCTTC.

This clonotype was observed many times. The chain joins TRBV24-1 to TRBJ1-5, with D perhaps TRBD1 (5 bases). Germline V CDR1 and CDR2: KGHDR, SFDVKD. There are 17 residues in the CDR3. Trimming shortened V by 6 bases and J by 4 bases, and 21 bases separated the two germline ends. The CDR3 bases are TGTGCCACCAGTTCTGGGGCAGGCCTGAGGACTAATCAGCCCCAGCATTTT. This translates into CATSSGAGLRTNQPQHF.

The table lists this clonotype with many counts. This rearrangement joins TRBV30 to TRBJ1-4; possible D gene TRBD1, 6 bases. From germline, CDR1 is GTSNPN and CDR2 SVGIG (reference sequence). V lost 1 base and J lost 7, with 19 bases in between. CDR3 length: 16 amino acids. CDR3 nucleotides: TGTGCCTGGAGTGCGGACAGCCTAATGATAAGTGAAAAACTGTTTTTT. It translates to CAWSADSLMISEKLFF.

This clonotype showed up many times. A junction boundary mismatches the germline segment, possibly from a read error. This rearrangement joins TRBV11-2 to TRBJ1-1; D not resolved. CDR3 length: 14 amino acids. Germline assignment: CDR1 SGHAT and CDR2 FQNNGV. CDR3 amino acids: CASSLDKVNTEAFF. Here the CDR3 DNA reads TGTGCCAGCAGCCTAGATAAGGTTAACACTGAAGCTTTCTTT.

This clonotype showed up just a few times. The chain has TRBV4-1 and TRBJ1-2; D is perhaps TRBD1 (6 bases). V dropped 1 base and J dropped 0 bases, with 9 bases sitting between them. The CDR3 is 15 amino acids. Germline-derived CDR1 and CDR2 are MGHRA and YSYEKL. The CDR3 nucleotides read TGCGCCAGCAGCCAAGCGGGGGGCCCTAACTATGGCTACACCTTC. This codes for CASSQAGGPNYGYTF.

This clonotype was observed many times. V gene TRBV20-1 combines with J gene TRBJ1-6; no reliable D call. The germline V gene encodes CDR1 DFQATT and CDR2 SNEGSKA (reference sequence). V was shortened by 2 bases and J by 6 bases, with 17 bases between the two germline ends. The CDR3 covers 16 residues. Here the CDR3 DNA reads TGCAGTGCTAGAAATCCCGCGCTAACGGGTAATTCACCCCTCCACTTT. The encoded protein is CSARNPALTGNSPLHF.

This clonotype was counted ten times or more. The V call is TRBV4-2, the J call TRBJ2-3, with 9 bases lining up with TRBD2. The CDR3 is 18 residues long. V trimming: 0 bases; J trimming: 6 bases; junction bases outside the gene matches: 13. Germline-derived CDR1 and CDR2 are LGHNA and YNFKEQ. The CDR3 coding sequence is TGTGCCAGCAGCCAAGAAAGTTCGGGACTAGCCACTCTGGATACGCAGTATTTT. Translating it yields CASSQESSGLATLDTQYF.

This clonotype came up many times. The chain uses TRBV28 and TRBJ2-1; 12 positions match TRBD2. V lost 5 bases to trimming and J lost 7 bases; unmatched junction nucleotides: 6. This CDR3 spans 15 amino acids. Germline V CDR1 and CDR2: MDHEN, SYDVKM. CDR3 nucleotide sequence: TGTGCCAGCAGTCCTTGGACTAGCGGGAATAATGAGCAGTTCTTC. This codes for CASSPWTSGNNEQFF.

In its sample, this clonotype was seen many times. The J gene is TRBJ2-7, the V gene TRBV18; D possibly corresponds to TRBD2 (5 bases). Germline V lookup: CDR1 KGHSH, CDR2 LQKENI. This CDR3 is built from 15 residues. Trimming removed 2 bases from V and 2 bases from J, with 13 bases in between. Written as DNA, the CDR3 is TGTGCCAGCTCACCAACGGGGAGTGGAACCTACGAGCAGTACTTC. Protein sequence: CASSPTGSGTYEQYF.

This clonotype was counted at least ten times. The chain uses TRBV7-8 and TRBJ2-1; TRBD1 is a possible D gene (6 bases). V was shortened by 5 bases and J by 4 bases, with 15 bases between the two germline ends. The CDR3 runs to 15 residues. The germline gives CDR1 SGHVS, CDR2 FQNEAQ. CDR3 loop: CASSLRRDKYNEQFF. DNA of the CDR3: TGTGCCAGCAGCCTACGAAGGGACAAGTACAATGAGCAGTTCTTC.

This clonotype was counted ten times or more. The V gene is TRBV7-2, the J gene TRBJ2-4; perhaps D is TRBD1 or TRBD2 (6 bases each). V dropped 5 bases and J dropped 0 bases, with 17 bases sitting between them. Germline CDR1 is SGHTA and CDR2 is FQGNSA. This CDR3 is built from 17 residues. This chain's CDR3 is CASSPRTAGLAKNIQYF. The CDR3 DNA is TGTGCCAGCAGCCCTAGGACAGCGGGCCTAGCCAAAAACATTCAGTACTTC.

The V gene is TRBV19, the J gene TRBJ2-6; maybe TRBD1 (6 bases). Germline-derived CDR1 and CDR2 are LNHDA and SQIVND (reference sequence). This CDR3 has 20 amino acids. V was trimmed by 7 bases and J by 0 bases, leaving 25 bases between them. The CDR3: CASTYFNRERGYSGANVLTF. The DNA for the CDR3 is TGTGCCAGTACTTATTTCAACAGGGAAAGGGGTTACTCTGGGGCCAACGTCCTGACTTTC.

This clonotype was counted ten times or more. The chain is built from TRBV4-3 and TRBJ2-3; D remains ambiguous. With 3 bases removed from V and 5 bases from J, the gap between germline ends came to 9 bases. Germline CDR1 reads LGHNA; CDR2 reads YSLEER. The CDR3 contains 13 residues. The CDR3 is CASSQDLEDTQYF. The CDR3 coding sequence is TGCGCCAGCAGCCAGGATCTAGAAGATACGCAGTATTTT.

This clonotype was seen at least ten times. The CDR3 DNA is TGTGCCAGCAGTTTACGAGGGGTTGGCTACACCTTC. Its protein is CASSLRGVGYTF. V usage is TRBV6-2 or TRBV6-3 and J usage is TRBJ1-2; D is possibly TRBD1 (5 bases). Germline V gene sequence: CDR1 MNHEY, CDR2 SVGEGT. The CDR3 spans 12 residues. V was shortened by 4 bases and J by 7 bases, with 10 bases between the two germline ends.

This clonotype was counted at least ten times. The CDR3 DNA follows: TGTGCCAGCAGTGAAGGGAGGTTTTTAGGGCCCAATCAGCCCCAGCATTTT. The encoded protein is CASSEGRFLGPNQPQHF. This chain joins TRBV6-1 and TRBJ1-5; D call uncertain. V shed 1 base and J shed 3 bases, with 16 bases lying between them. The CDR3 contains 17 residues. Germline loops: CDR1 MNHNS, CDR2 SASEGT.

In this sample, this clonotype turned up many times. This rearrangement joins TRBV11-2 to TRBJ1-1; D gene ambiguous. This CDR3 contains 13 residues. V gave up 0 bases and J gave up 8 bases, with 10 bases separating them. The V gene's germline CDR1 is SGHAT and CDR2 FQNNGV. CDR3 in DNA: TGTGCCAGCAGCTTAGATCATACAGCAGAAGCTTTCTTT. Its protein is CASSLDHTAEAFF.